The 22 T cell receptor beta chains given below trace back to one sample, sequenced in a study of regulatory T cells in long-lasting Graves disease. Described time point: newly diagnosed GD, antithyroid drugs for less than 3 months. Scientists built the TCR library using RNA that was extracted from PBMCs. HTBI primers from iRepertoire and Arm-PCR of CDR3 regions yielded the TCR beta libraries. MiXCR, run by TCRdb on the multiplex PCR reads, gives a single entry per CDR3 protein. The sample records 360,000 or so distinct CDR3 sequences, 15% to 20% being singletons. The data were also submitted as part of a second study, on T cells in Graves' hyperthyroidism and ophthalmopathy.

The specimen comprised peripheral blood mononuclear cells (PBMCs), sampled at new diagnosis, from a patient treated with antithyroid drugs. The receptors here all came from a woman aged 18-30 years with Graves disease.

The chain carries TRBV7-3 and TRBJ1-5, with D hard to call. V was cut by 3 bases and J by 0 bases, with 18 bases left in between. The CDR3 covers 18 residues. Germline CDR1 and CDR2: SGHTA and FQGTGA. CDR3 DNA sequence: TGTGCCAGCAGCTTGAAGGACGACAAGGAGCATAGCAATCAGCCCCAGCATTTT. It codes for CASSLKDDKEHSNQPQHF.

With respect to this clonotype: Being one base from a much bigger clone, this may be a read error. V is TRBV2 and J is TRBJ1-2; TRBD1 aligns across 8 bases. Germline V gene sequence: CDR1 SNHLY, CDR2 FYNNEI. The CDR3 loop spans 16 amino acids. The CDR3 sequence is CASSLGQDPANYGSTF. The DNA for the CDR3 is TGTGCCAGCTCCCTGGGACAGGACCCTGCTAACTATGGCTCCACCTTC.

The chain has TRBV4-1 and TRBJ1-2, with 12 positions matching TRBD1. Per germline, CDR1 MGHRA and CDR2 YSYEKL. The V segment lost 0 bases and the J segment 6 bases; nucleotides outside the gene matches: 2. CDR3 length equals 15 residues. CDR3 sequence: CASSQEGQGANGYTF. CDR3 DNA sequence: TGCGCCAGCAGCCAAGAGGGACAGGGGGCGAATGGCTACACCTTC.

This clonotype was observed a few times. With a much larger clone just one base away, this may be a read error. The V call is TRBV11-2, the J call TRBJ2-5; D may be TRBD2 (5 bases). The CDR3 extends over 12 amino acids. CDR1 and CDR2 (germline): SGHAT, FQNNGV. V was clipped by 4 bases and J by 2 bases, with 5 bases between them. CDR3 nucleotide sequence: TGTGCCAGCAGCTCGGGACAAGAGACCCAGTACTTC. Translation gives CASSSGQETQYF.

This clonotype showed up just once. V usage is TRBV14 and J usage is TRBJ2-1; no firm D call. The CDR3 spans 17 residues. V lost 2 bases to trimming and J lost 9 bases, with 23 bases between them. CDR1 and CDR2 (germline): SGHDN, FVKESK. CDR3 in DNA: TGTGCCAGCAGCCAAAGAAGCGCGGAGATCTGGCGTGGTGAGCAGTTCTTC. This codes for CASSQRSAEIWRGEQFF.

This clonotype was seen repeatedly, ten times or more. The chain carries TRBV5-1 and TRBJ2-6; D remains unclear. This CDR3 contains 15 residues. CDR1 and CDR2 from the germline V gene are SGHRS and YFSETQ. The ends were cut back, 4 bases at V and 0 bases at J, with 8 bases in the middle. The DNA of the CDR3 is TGCGCCAGCAGCCTGGACCTCTCTGGGGCCAACGTCCTGACTTTC. Its protein is CASSLDLSGANVLTF.

The V gene is TRBV9, the J gene TRBJ2-1; possibly TRBD1 or TRBD2 for D (6 bases each). V was pared by 4 bases and J by 9 bases, with 17 bases between. The CDR3 runs 14 residues. Germline assignment: CDR1 SGDLS and CDR2 YYNGEE. For the CDR3, the DNA is TGTGCCAGCAGCCCTTGGAGGGGGAGCGGTGAGCAGTTCTTC. Its protein is CASSPWRGSGEQFF.

The table lists this clonotype with many counts. This chain connects TRBV7-9 to TRBJ2-3, with D tentatively TRBD1 (6 bases). CDR1 and CDR2 (germline): SEHNR, FQNEAQ (reference sequence). The CDR3 has 15 residues. V shed 5 bases and J shed 2 bases, with 14 bases lying between them. This CDR3 is CASSPPGHHTDTQYF. CDR3 DNA: TGTGCCAGCAGCCCTCCGGGACATCACACAGATACGCAGTATTTT.

In this sample, this clonotype turned up many times. The chain has TRBV3-1 and TRBJ1-1, with unresolved D. Germline V CDR1 and CDR2: LGHDT, YNNKEL (reference sequence). V was shortened by 0 bases and J by 9 bases, with 20 bases between the two germline ends. The CDR3 runs 16 residues. Written as DNA, the CDR3 is TGTGCCAGCAGCCAAGAGGACCTGCATACCCCAGGCCAAGCTTTCTTT. Its protein product is CASSQEDLHTPGQAFF. Full variable domain (missing parts from reference TRBV3-1 and TRBJ1-1): DTAVSQTPKYLVTQMGNDKSIKCEQNLGHDTMYWYKQDSKKFLKIMFSYNNKELIINETVPNRFSPKSPDKAHLNLHINSLELGDSAVYFCASSQEDLHTPGQAFFGQGTRLTVV.

J is TRBJ2-3 and V is TRBV10-3; D not resolved. This CDR3 is built from 14 residues. The V end lost 3 bases, the J end lost 0 bases, and 7 bases lay between the germline ends. Germline V gives CDR1 ENHRY, CDR2 SYGVKD. The CDR3 coding sequence is TGTGCCATCAGTGAACATTCTAGCACAGATACGCAGTATTTT. This gives the protein CAISEHSSTDTQYF.

In this sample, this clonotype turned up a few times. The chain is built from TRBV7-8 and TRBJ1-2; maybe TRBD1 (5 bases). The CDR3 is 17 residues long. The germline V gene has CDR1 SGHVS and CDR2 FQNEAQ. The V end was cut by 5 bases, the J end by 4 bases, with 23 bases between. CDR3 in amino acids: CASSPHEGRGRTYGYTF. CDR3 coding DNA: TGTGCCAGCAGCCCCCACGAGGGCCGGGGGAGGACCTATGGCTACACCTTC.

This clonotype was found many times. The V call is TRBV12-3 or TRBV12-4, the J call TRBJ1-1, with 7 bases fitting TRBD1. The junction had 12 bases not matched to a gene; V was cut back by 8 bases and J by 3 bases. CDR3 length: 15 residues. The CDR3 nucleotides read TGTGCCAGCGGTTCTTGGACAGGAACGGACACTGAAGCTTTCTTT. As protein: CASGSWTGTDTEAFF.

This clonotype occurred a few times. The V and J genes are TRBV6-2 or TRBV6-3 and TRBJ2-3; the D gene could be TRBD1 or TRBD2 (6 bases each). The CDR3 runs 16 residues. Trimming removed 2 bases at V and 2 bases at J, with 14 bases between. Looked up from germline, CDR1 is MNHEY and CDR2 is SVGEGT. CDR3: CASSYGGGQVTDTQYF. The DNA for the CDR3 is TGTGCCAGCAGTTACGGTGGGGGGCAGGTCACAGATACGCAGTATTTT.

In this sample, this clonotype turned up many times. The genes are TRBV5-5 and TRBJ2-3, with a possible D match to TRBD2 (6 bases). CDR3 size: 15 residues. V lost 4 bases to trimming and J lost 2 bases, with 14 bases between them. CDR1 and CDR2 (germline): SGHKS, YYEKEE (reference sequence). The CDR3 DNA is TGTGCCAGCAGCGCTGGGGGGACTCTCACAGATACGCAGTATTTT. Translated: CASSAGGTLTDTQYF.

This clonotype showed up many times. V usage is TRBV2 and J usage is TRBJ2-5; D is unresolved. The V gene lost 6 bases and the J gene lost 5 bases, with 10 bases spanning the gap. Germline CDR1 SNHLY, CDR2 FYNNEI. The CDR3 runs to 12 residues. The CDR3 spells CASSSDGETQYF. The DNA of the CDR3 is TGTGCCAGCAGCTCCGACGGGGAGACCCAGTACTTC.

This clonotype was counted ten times or more. The rearrangement joins TRBV6-5 to TRBJ2-1; D gene ambiguous. The CDR3 covers 15 residues. The V gene's germline CDR1 is MNHEY and CDR2 SVGAGI. Trimming removed 0 bases from V and 0 bases from J, with 6 bases in between. CDR3 region: CASSYSYSSYNEQFF. CDR3 nucleotide sequence: TGTGCCAGCAGTTACTCGTATAGCTCCTACAATGAGCAGTTCTTC.

This clonotype was counted a few times. The chain combines TRBV6-1 with TRBJ1-1; D uncertain. Deletions cut 0 bases from V and 7 bases from J, with 3 bases between. There are 11 residues in the CDR3. CDR1 MNHNS and CDR2 SASEGT come from the germline V gene. The CDR3 bases are TGTGCCAGCAGTGAAGCGCTTGAAGCTTTCTTT. Its protein product is CASSEALEAFF.

There are many counts of this clonotype. The chain combines TRBV5-1 with TRBJ2-7, with D maybe TRBD1 (6 bases). V lost 3 bases, J lost 3 bases, and 16 bases lay in between. This CDR3 spans 15 amino acids. Germline CDR1 SGHRS, CDR2 YFSETQ. CDR3 DNA: TGCGCCAGCAGCTCAAACCGGGACAAGGGCTACGAGCAGTACTTC. Amino acids: CASSSNRDKGYEQYF. The whole variable domain, remainder taken from reference TRBV5-1 and TRBJ2-7, is KAGVTQTPRYLIKTRGQQVTLSCSPISGHRSVSWYQQTPGQGLQFLFEYFSETQRNKGNFPGRFSGRQFSNSRSEMNVSTLELGDSALYLCASSSNRDKGYEQYFGPGTRLTVT.

At least ten counts were recorded for this clonotype. This chain uses TRBV30 with TRBJ1-2, with D hard to call. The CDR3 totals 12 residues. V was clipped by 5 bases and J by 7 bases, with 14 bases between them. Germline V lookup: CDR1 GTSNPN, CDR2 SVGIG (reference sequence). CDR3 coding DNA: TGTGCCTGGCGGACGGGAGGAATTGGCTACACCTTC. It specifies CAWRTGGIGYTF.

For this clonotype: A clone one base away is much larger, so this may be a read error. The chain links TRBV5-1 to TRBJ1-1, with D tentatively TRBD1 (5 bases). V was trimmed by 3 bases and J by 3 bases, leaving 30 bases between them. This CDR3 comprises 20 residues. Germline CDR1 SGHRS, CDR2 YFSETQ. The CDR3 is CASSSWITYGTGIVDTEAFF. CDR3 coding DNA: TGCGCCAGCAGCTCCTGGATTACCTATGGAACAGGCATTGTCGACACTGAAGCTTTCTTT.

This chain uses TRBV6-2 or TRBV6-3 with TRBJ1-3; 8 bases agree with TRBD1. The CDR3 is 16 residues long. CDR1 and CDR2 (germline): MNHEY, SVGEGT. Germline trimming cut 2 bases from V and 4 bases from J; bases unmatched to any gene: 7. CDR3 protein: CASSYLGRGQGNTIYF. For the CDR3, the DNA is TGTGCCAGCAGTTACCTAGGCAGGGGGCAAGGAAACACCATATATTTT.

The table lists this clonotype with many counts. CDR3 DNA sequence: TGTGCCAGCAGGCCGGGACAGGGGTTCTATGGCTACACCTTC. Protein: CASRPGQGFYGYTF. The rearrangement uses TRBV12-3 or TRBV12-4 and TRBJ1-2, with 10 positions matching TRBD1. The V gene end was trimmed by 6 bases and the J gene end by 4 bases; junction bases not matched to a gene: 5. This CDR3 has 14 amino acids.